Each of the 31 T cell receptor beta chains below was sequenced from the same sample in a study of cytomegalovirus exposure and HLA in healthy donors. PCR employed 60 Vbeta and 13 Jbeta primers. Sequenced by immunoSEQ multiplex PCR; TCRdb stores in-frame clones only, minus some. The table shows about 120,000 clones, with 77% occurring only once. Sequenced material: PBMCs. These receptors all stem from a man aged 18 to 29 in good health and CMV-seropositive.

The rearrangement joins TRBV5-1 to TRBJ2-1; D not certain. This CDR3 region has 14 residues. Germline V gene sequence: CDR1 SGHRS, CDR2 YFSETQ. V lost 3 bases to trimming and J lost 6 bases, with 13 bases between them. CDR3 region: CASSSSTITNEQFF. CDR3 in DNA: TGCGCCAGCAGCTCCTCAACTATTACCAATGAGCAGTTCTTC.

This chain uses TRBV29-1 with TRBJ2-7; 9 bases are shared with TRBD2. The germline V gene has CDR1 SQVTM and CDR2 ANQGSEA. The ends lost 6 bases at V and 3 bases at J; junction bases unmatched: 6. This CDR3 is 13 amino acids long. CDR3 in DNA: TGCAGCGTCCTACTAGCGGGCTTCTACGAGCAGTACTTC. It is translated as CSVLLAGFYEQYF.

CDR3 sequence: CASSATSGSNYEQYF. Here the CDR3 DNA reads TGTGCCAGCAGTGCGACTAGCGGGAGTAACTACGAGCAGTACTTC. The chain carries TRBV6-5 and TRBJ2-7, with 12 positions matching TRBD2. After removal of 5 bases from V and 3 bases from J, the junction contained 5 bases not matched to a gene. Germline values: CDR1 MNHEY, CDR2 SVGAGI. The CDR3 runs to 15 residues.

V gene TRBV5-4 combines with J gene TRBJ1-3; 9 bases are a match to TRBD1. Per germline, CDR1 SGHNT and CDR2 YYREEE (reference sequence). After removal of 5 bases from V and 8 bases from J, the junction contained 5 bases not matched to a gene. The CDR3 covers 13 residues. CDR3 DNA sequence: TGTGCCAGCAGACACAGGACAGGGGACACCATATATTTT. Translated, it gives CASRHRTGDTIYF.

This clone was recorded once. V gene TRBV7-9 combines with J gene TRBJ2-2, with TRBD2 matching 14 bases. This CDR3 region has 19 residues. Germline CDR1 is SEHNR and CDR2 is FQNEAQ (reference sequence). With 5 bases clipped from V and 5 bases from J, the junction kept 13 bases outside the gene matches. The CDR3 region is CASSPTLTSGGAKTGELFF. The CDR3, as DNA: TGTGCCAGCAGCCCAACCCTGACTAGCGGGGGGGCAAAAACCGGGGAGCTGTTTTTT.

V gene TRBV19 combines with J gene TRBJ1-5; TRBD1 agrees at 9 bases. The CDR3 has 14 amino acids. Germline V gives CDR1 LNHDA, CDR2 SQIVND (reference sequence). The junction had 6 bases not matched to a gene; V was cut back by 6 bases and J by 6 bases. The CDR3 here is CASRGQGGSQPQHF. The CDR3 DNA reads TGTGCCAGTAGGGGACAGGGTGGTAGTCAGCCCCAGCATTTT.

This chain connects TRBV27 to TRBJ2-1; 9 bases line up with TRBD2. The CDR3 is made up of 14 amino acids. In germline, CDR1 is MNHEY, CDR2 SMNVEV (reference sequence). The V gene end was trimmed by 4 bases and the J gene end by 7 bases; junction bases not matched to a gene: 5. The CDR3 DNA reads as TGTGCCAGCAGTTGGGGCGGGAGGGCAAATGAGCAGTTCTTC. Its protein product is CASSWGGRANEQFF.

The CDR3 protein is CASSQDWGHNEKLFF. The CDR3 bases are TGTGCCAGCAGCCAAGACTGGGGACATAATGAAAAACTGTTTTTT. The chain couples TRBV4-2 to TRBJ1-4; D possibly corresponds to TRBD1 (6 bases). The germline CDR1 and CDR2 sequences are LGHNA and YNFKEQ. Trimming took off 0 bases at V and 4 bases at J, with 9 bases between the two ends. CDR3 length: 15 amino acids.

V usage is TRBV9 and J usage is TRBJ1-3; 9 bases are shared with TRBD1. The CDR3 spans 19 residues. Germline-derived CDR1 and CDR2 are SGDLS and YYNGEE. V lost 3 bases, J lost 2 bases, and 15 bases stayed unmatched. The CDR3 DNA reads TGTGCCAGCAGCGCCCTTCTAGGGGACAGGGAAGGAACTGGAAACACCATATATTTT. Amino acids: CASSALLGDREGTGNTIYF.

The chain couples TRBV10-3 to TRBJ1-5; 7 bases match TRBD1. Germline V gives CDR1 ENHRY, CDR2 SYGVKD. The CDR3 runs 13 residues. V lost 11 bases to trimming and J lost 4 bases; unmatched junction nucleotides: 8. Written as DNA, the CDR3 is TGTGCCGTTGGGACAGCCTTTAATCAGCCCCAGCATTTT. Its protein product is CAVGTAFNQPQHF.

V gene TRBV10-2 combines with J gene TRBJ1-1; 8 bases align to TRBD1. Unmatched junction bases numbered 1, after V lost 6 bases and J lost 1 base. CDR3 length: 13 residues. The germline CDR1 and CDR2 sequences are WSHSY and SAAADI. CDR3 sequence: CASRDRENTEAFF. The CDR3 DNA reads as TGCGCCAGCAGGGACAGGGAGAACACTGAAGCTTTCTTT.

This clone appeared once. The genes are TRBV2 and TRBJ1-2; 7 bases are shared with TRBD1. Per the germline V gene, CDR1 is SNHLY and CDR2 is FYNNEI. V was pared by 4 bases and J by 4 bases, with 6 bases of the junction left unmatched. This CDR3 is 14 amino acids long. CDR3 sequence: CASSAPKGAYGYTF. CDR3 nucleotide sequence: TGTGCCAGCAGTGCCCCCAAGGGGGCCTATGGCTACACCTTC.

V usage is TRBV7-9 and J usage is TRBJ2-2; D gene ambiguous. This CDR3 contains 12 residues. The V gene lost 3 bases and the J gene lost 7 bases, with 6 bases spanning the gap. Germline loops: CDR1 SEHNR, CDR2 FQNEAQ (reference sequence). This CDR3 is CASSLADGELFF. Here the CDR3 DNA reads TGTGCCAGCAGCTTGGCCGACGGGGAGCTGTTTTTT.

This chain joins TRBV7-2 and TRBJ2-7; maybe TRBD2 (6 bases). Trimming removed 2 bases from V and 1 base from J, with 9 bases in between. The V gene's germline CDR1 is SGHTA and CDR2 FQGNSA. The CDR3 contains 14 residues. The CDR3 is CASSLLGLSYEQYF. The CDR3, as DNA: TGTGCCAGCAGCTTACTGGGACTGTCCTACGAGCAGTACTTC.

The chain carries TRBV28 and TRBJ2-3; TRBD2 might be the D (5 bases). Trimming pared 4 bases from V and 6 bases from J, leaving 14 bases between. CDR1 and CDR2 from the germline V gene are MDHEN and SYDVKM. The CDR3 has 14 residues. DNA of the CDR3: TGTGCCAGCAGTTACCCCGGGGAGATTGATACGCAGTATTTT. As protein: CASSYPGEIDTQYF. The complete variable domain, with remaining parts taken from reference TRBV28 and TRBJ2-3, reads DVKVTQSSRYLVKRTGEKVFLECVQDMDHENMFWYRQDPGLGLRLIYFSYDVKMKEKGDIPEGYSVSREKKERFSLILESASTNQTSMYLCASSYPGEIDTQYFGPGTRLTVL.

V and J are TRBV6-1 and TRBJ1-5; unclear D gene. The germline V gene has CDR1 MNHNS and CDR2 SASEGT. This CDR3 has 16 amino acids. Trimming took 2 bases from V and 0 from J, leaving 11 bases between them. CDR3 DNA: TGTGCCAGCAGTGAATTACAAAGTTATAGCAATCAGCCCCAGCATTTT. Residues: CASSELQSYSNQPQHF.

A note on this clone: The same CDR3 arises from other DNA sequences in this sample as well. The V call is TRBV7-9, the J call TRBJ1-3; no definite D call. The V gene's germline CDR1 is SEHNR and CDR2 FQNEAQ (reference sequence). CDR3 length: 17 amino acids. The V end was cut by 2 bases, the J end by 8 bases, with 22 bases between. CDR3 bases: TGTGCCAGCAGCTTACCCCTCAAGAATACGGGGAGGGACACCATATATTTT. Translating gives CASSLPLKNTGRDTIYF.

V usage is TRBV19 and J usage is TRBJ1-2, with D perhaps TRBD1 (5 bases). The CDR3 sequence is 14 residues long. Germline V lookup: CDR1 LNHDA, CDR2 SQIVND (reference sequence). V was pared by 1 base and J by 3 bases, with 9 bases between. CDR3 DNA sequence: TGTGCCAGTAGTATAGCAGGGTCGGACTATGGCTACACCTTC. Encoded protein: CASSIAGSDYGYTF.

J is TRBJ2-7 and V is TRBV18, with a weak D call TRBD2 (6 bases). Germline V gives CDR1 KGHSH, CDR2 LQKENI. The V and J ends lost 2 bases and 2 bases respectively, with 22 bases between them. The length of the CDR3 is 18 residues. For the CDR3, the DNA is TGTGCCAGCTCACCAGCCGAGGGCGGGAATGTCCTACCCTACGAGCAGTACTTC. Its protein is CASSPAEGGNVLPYEQYF. Supplemented by reference TRBV18 and TRBJ2-7, the full variable domain reads NAGVMQNPRHLVRRRGQEARLRCSPMKGHSHVYWYRQLPEEGLKFMVYLQKENIIDESGMPKERFSAEFPKEGPSILRIQQVVRGDSAAYFCASSPAEGGNVLPYEQYFGPGTRLTVT.

The chain joins TRBV30 to TRBJ1-1, with 7 bases fitting TRBD1. The CDR3 is 14 residues long. The junction had 15 bases not matched to a gene; V was cut back by 5 bases and J by 9 bases. The germline CDR1 and CDR2 sequences are GTSNPN and SVGIG (reference sequence). The CDR3 DNA follows: TGTGCCTGGGGGCGCCTCGGGACAGATGACAAAGCTTTCTTT. Translation: CAWGRLGTDDKAFF. Complete variable domain (other parts from reference TRBV30 and TRBJ1-1): SQTIHQWPATLVQPVGSPLSLECTVEGTSNPNLYWYRQAAGRGLQLLFYSVGIGQISSEVPQNLSASRPQDRQFILSSKKLLLSDSGFYLCAWGRLGTDDKAFFGQGTRLTVV.

The chain joins TRBV27 to TRBJ2-6; a weak D match, TRBD1 (5 bases). V lost 0 bases to trimming and J lost 4 bases, with 10 bases between them. CDR1 is MNHEY, CDR2 SMNVEV, per germline (reference sequence). This CDR3 contains 16 residues. The CDR3 sequence is CASSLSSGRGANVLTF. In DNA, the CDR3 is TGTGCCAGCAGTTTATCGTCAGGGCGCGGGGCCAACGTCCTGACTTTC.

This chain joins TRBV5-1 and TRBJ1-1; D not certain. The CDR3 contains 14 residues. Germline CDR1 SGHRS, CDR2 YFSETQ. Trimming stripped 6 bases from V and 0 bases from J, with 12 bases between. This chain's CDR3 is CASTSSGMNTEAFF. The CDR3 region has the DNA TGCGCCAGCACATCCTCGGGTATGAACACTGAAGCTTTCTTT.

This sequence joins TRBV5-1 and TRBJ1-5, with TRBD1 matching over 9 bases. With 3 bases clipped from V and 3 bases from J, the junction kept 7 bases outside the gene matches. The CDR3 totals 16 residues. Germline values: CDR1 SGHRS, CDR2 YFSETQ. The CDR3 sequence: CASSWTGAGDNQPQHF. Written as DNA, the CDR3 is TGCGCCAGCAGCTGGACAGGGGCTGGGGACAATCAGCCCCAGCATTTT.

The J gene is TRBJ1-6, the V gene TRBV30; D gene uncertain. The CDR3 has 13 residues. The germline CDR1 and CDR2 sequences are GTSNPN and SVGIG (reference sequence). V lost 3 bases to trimming and J lost 5 bases, with 8 bases between them. Here the CDR3 DNA reads TGTGCCTGGAGCCCAGTTAATAATTCACCCCTCCACTTT. Encoded protein: CAWSPVNNSPLHF.

This sequence joins TRBV4-1 and TRBJ2-5; 12 positions match TRBD2. V was pared by 4 bases and J by 1 base, with 4 bases of the junction left unmatched. Germline V lookup: CDR1 MGHRA, CDR2 YSYEKL. This CDR3 has 16 residues. The CDR3 here is CASSRELAGGQETQYF. The CDR3 region has the DNA TGCGCCAGCAGCCGCGAACTAGCGGGAGGCCAAGAGACCCAGTACTTC.

The table lists this clone with a few counts. V and J are TRBV7-8 and TRBJ1-3, with 10 nucleotides matching TRBD1. The CDR3 is 17 amino acids. The junction had 6 bases not matched to a gene; V was cut back by 4 bases and J by 0 bases. Germline V lookup: CDR1 SGHVS, CDR2 FQNEAQ. CDR3 sequence: CASSSWTGGSSGNTIYF. The CDR3 bases are TGTGCCAGCAGCTCGTGGACAGGGGGAAGCTCTGGAAACACCATATATTTT.

The genes are TRBV27 and TRBJ2-1, with TRBD2 matching 8 bases. The CDR3 spans 14 residues. Germline CDR1 is MNHEY and CDR2 is SMNVEV (reference sequence). With V trimmed by 5 bases and J by 6 bases, 6 bases remained unmatched. CDR3 coding DNA: TGTGCCAGCAGTGCCAAAGCGGGAGTCAATGAGCAGTTCTTC. Translating it yields CASSAKAGVNEQFF.

CDR3 sequence (DNA): TGTGCCAGCAGTGAATCGTCGGGAGGGGTCGGGGAGCTGTTTTTT. Its translation: CASSESSGGVGELFF. The V and J genes are TRBV6-1 and TRBJ2-2; TRBD2 matches 8 bases. Trimming cost V 2 bases and J 7 bases; bases outside gene matches: 6. CDR1 is MNHNS and CDR2 is SASEGT in the germline V gene. CDR3 size: 15 residues.

This clone showed up just a few times. CDR3 bases: TGCGCCAGCAGCTTGTGGGTCAGGATGTTGACTGAAGCTTTCTTT. Translated: CASSLWVRMLTEAFF. The chain carries TRBV5-1 and TRBJ1-1; D is unresolved. The CDR3 sequence is 15 residues long. With 1 base removed from V and 5 bases from J, the gap between germline ends came to 15 bases. Germline CDR1 is SGHRS and CDR2 is YFSETQ.

The V call is TRBV28, the J call TRBJ2-2; 8 bases line up with TRBD1. J was trimmed by 0 bases and V by 4 bases; bases with no gene match: 4. The CDR3 has 16 residues. Germline loops: CDR1 MDHEN, CDR2 SYDVKM. This chain's CDR3 is CASSSRTGSNTGELFF. The CDR3 DNA sequence: TGTGCCAGCAGTTCCCGGACAGGGTCGAACACCGGGGAGCTGTTTTTT. The entire variable domain, with the rest obtained from reference TRBV28 and TRBJ2-2, is as follows: DVKVTQSSRYLVKRTGEKVFLECVQDMDHENMFWYRQDPGLGLRLIYFSYDVKMKEKGDIPEGYSVSREKKERFSLILESASTNQTSMYLCASSSRTGSNTGELFFGEGSRLTVL.

V and J are TRBV6-1 and TRBJ2-7, with 8 bases identical to TRBD2. The CDR3 sequence is 15 residues long. CDR1 is MNHNS and CDR2 is SASEGT in the germline V gene. The junction had 6 bases not matched to a gene; V was cut back by 4 bases and J by 1 base. CDR3 coding DNA: TGTGCCAGCAGTGGAGGGGCGGGGGGTTCCTACGAGCAGTACTTC. It encodes CASSGGAGGSYEQYF.